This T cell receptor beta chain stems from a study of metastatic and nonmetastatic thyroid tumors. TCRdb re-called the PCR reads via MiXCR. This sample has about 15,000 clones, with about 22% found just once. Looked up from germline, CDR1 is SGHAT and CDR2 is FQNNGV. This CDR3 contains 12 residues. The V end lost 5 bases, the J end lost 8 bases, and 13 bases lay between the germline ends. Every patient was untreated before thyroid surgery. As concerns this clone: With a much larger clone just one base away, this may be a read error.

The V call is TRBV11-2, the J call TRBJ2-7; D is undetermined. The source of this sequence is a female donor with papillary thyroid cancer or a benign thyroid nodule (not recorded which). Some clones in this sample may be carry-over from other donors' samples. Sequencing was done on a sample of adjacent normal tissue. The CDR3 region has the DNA TGTGCCAGCAGCCTCGTCGGTTCCCAGCAGTACTTC. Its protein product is CASSLVGSQQYF.